Each of the 21 T cell receptor beta chains below was sequenced from the same sample in a study of cytomegalovirus exposure and HLA in healthy donors. Sequencing was performed with immunoSEQ multiplex PCR; in TCRdb, only in-frame clones are kept and a portion is missing. The table records some 80,000 clones, 85% to 95% of them present only once. The sequencing sample was made of PBMCs. The receptors stem from a woman aged 18 to 35 in good health and CMV-seronegative.

This clone was detected once. J is TRBJ1-4 and V is TRBV5-8; D gene unclear. V dropped 1 base and J dropped 8 bases, with 15 bases sitting between them. This CDR3 has 15 amino acids. Germline CDR1 is SGHTS and CDR2 is YDEGEE. As DNA, the CDR3 is TGTGCCAGCAGCTTGACGCAGGTTTCGGGGGAAAAACTGTTTTTT. Translated: CASSLTQVSGEKLFF. Together with reference TRBV5-8 and TRBJ1-4, the CDR3 gives the full variable domain: EAGVTQSPTHLIKTRGQQATLRCSPISGHTSVYWYQQALGLGLQFLLWYDEGEERNRGNFPPRFSGRQFPNYSSELNVNALELEDSALYLCASSLTQVSGEKLFFGSGTQLSVL.

The V gene is TRBV19, the J gene TRBJ1-2; 7 bases align to TRBD1. V lost 4 bases, J lost 7 bases, and 9 bases stayed unmatched. Germline values: CDR1 LNHDA, CDR2 SQIVND (reference sequence). This CDR3 is 14 amino acids long. The DNA of the CDR3 is TGTGCCAGTAGTAAACAAACAGGGGCGGGTGGCTACACCTTC. Translated: CASSKQTGAGGYTF.

This clone was seen just once. The chain's CDR3 is CASRQLAGGRETQYF. The CDR3 DNA is TGTGCCAGCAGACAACTAGCGGGAGGGAGAGAGACCCAGTACTTC. This chain connects TRBV11-2 to TRBJ2-5; the match to TRBD2 covers 13 bases. This CDR3 is 15 amino acids long. Per germline, CDR1 SGHAT and CDR2 FQNNGV. V lost 6 bases, J lost 4 bases, and 5 bases stayed unmatched.

The V gene is TRBV11-3, the J gene TRBJ2-7; D unclear. Trimming pared 5 bases from V and 5 bases from J, leaving 19 bases between. Germline lookup yields CDR1 SGHNT and CDR2 YENEEA. The CDR3 has 15 amino acids. The CDR3 nucleotides read TGTGCCAGCAGCCCGAGCAAACGAGGTTCCGACGAGCAGTACTTC. Translated: CASSPSKRGSDEQYF.

The rearrangement joins TRBV6-4 to TRBJ2-1; D is perhaps TRBD1 (5 bases). V gave up 6 bases and J gave up 9 bases, with 9 bases separating them. Germline assignment: CDR1 MRHNA and CDR2 SNTAGT. CDR3 size: 11 residues. In nucleotides, the CDR3 is TGTGCCAGCAGGCAGGGCTTTGAGCAGTTCTTC. It yields the protein CASRQGFEQFF.

This chain joins TRBV18 and TRBJ1-2; 9 nucleotides match TRBD1. Germline loops: CDR1 KGHSH, CDR2 LQKENI. The CDR3 consists of 17 residues. With V trimmed by 3 bases and J by 2 bases, 10 bases remained unmatched. CDR3 nucleotides: TGTGCCAGCTCACCTCTGGATGACGGGACAGGGAACTATGGCTACACCTTC. Encoded protein: CASSPLDDGTGNYGYTF.

The chain links TRBV5-6 to TRBJ2-2, with D unresolved. The CDR3 sequence is 14 residues long. The germline gives CDR1 SGHDT, CDR2 YYEEEE. With 2 bases removed from V and 0 bases from J, the gap between germline ends came to 5 bases. This chain's CDR3 is CASSLNSNTGELFF. DNA for the CDR3: TGTGCCAGCAGCTTAAACTCGAACACCGGGGAGCTGTTTTTT.

On this clone itself: At the DNA level, this CDR3 is encoded by other sequences in the same sample as well. This chain connects TRBV15 to TRBJ2-7, with a tentative D call TRBD2 (5 bases). The CDR3 length is 14 residues. Trimming took off 0 bases at V and 3 bases at J, with 9 bases between the two ends. Germline-derived CDR1 and CDR2 are LNHNV and YYDKDF (reference sequence). The CDR3 DNA reads as TGTGCCACCAGCAGAGACGCGGGTAACTACGAGCAGTACTTC. Encoded protein: CATSRDAGNYEQYF. The entire variable domain, with the rest obtained from reference TRBV15 and TRBJ2-7, is as follows: DAMVIQNPRYQVTQFGKPVTLSCSQTLNHNVMYWYQQKSSQAPKLLFHYYDKDFNNEADTPDNFQSRRPNTSFCFLDIRSPGLGDTAMYLCATSRDAGNYEQYFGPGTRLTVT.

J is TRBJ1-1 and V is TRBV9; 9 bases line up with TRBD1. Germline V gives CDR1 SGDLS, CDR2 YYNGEE. The CDR3 totals 14 residues. V dropped 0 bases and J dropped 6; count of bases not matched to a gene: 3. This CDR3 reads CASSVDTGGPEAFF. CDR3 bases: TGTGCCAGCAGCGTAGATACAGGGGGCCCTGAAGCTTTCTTT. Drawing the rest from reference TRBV9 and TRBJ1-1, the complete variable domain is DSGVTQTPKHLITATGQRVTLRCSPRSGDLSVYWYQQSLDQGLQFLIQYYNGEERAKGNILERFSAQQFPDLHSELNLSSLELGDSALYFCASSVDTGGPEAFFGQGTRLTVV.

The rearrangement links TRBV29-1 to TRBJ2-7; a weak D match, TRBD1 (6 bases). The CDR3 runs to 14 residues. The V end was cut by 4 bases, the J end by 0 bases, with 13 bases between. Germline CDR1 SQVTM, CDR2 ANQGSEA. The chain's CDR3 is CSVAVGQSSYEQYF. In DNA form, the CDR3 reads TGCAGCGTTGCGGTCGGACAGAGCTCCTACGAGCAGTACTTC.

The V and J genes are TRBV2 and TRBJ1-2; 7 bases line up with TRBD1. This CDR3 comprises 12 residues. V was clipped by 8 bases and J by 4 bases; unmatched bases: 4. Germline assignment: CDR1 SNHLY and CDR2 FYNNEI. In DNA, the CDR3 is TGTGCCAGCCGGGACAGCTTCTATGGCTACACCTTC. Protein: CASRDSFYGYTF.

The chain couples TRBV29-1 to TRBJ2-1; 11 bases agree with TRBD1. Germline lookup yields CDR1 SQVTM and CDR2 ANQGSEA. J gave up 4 bases and V 0 bases, and 2 bases lay outside the gene matches. The CDR3 consists of 15 residues. CDR3 in amino acids: CSVEEGTGGYNEQFF. CDR3 coding DNA: TGCAGCGTTGAAGAAGGGACAGGGGGTTACAATGAGCAGTTCTTC.

The sample holds a few counts of this clone. The rearrangement links TRBV2 to TRBJ1-1; the match to TRBD1 covers 7 bases. This CDR3 comprises 15 residues. Germline loops: CDR1 SNHLY, CDR2 FYNNEI. The V gene end was trimmed by 7 bases and the J gene end by 5 bases; junction bases not matched to a gene: 13. This CDR3 reads CASMAGGWLGTEAFF. For the CDR3, the DNA is TGTGCCAGCATGGCAGGGGGTTGGCTGGGGACTGAAGCTTTCTTT. Full variable domain (remainder filled in from reference TRBV2 and TRBJ1-1): EPEVTQTPSHQVTQMGQEVILRCVPISNHLYFYWYRQILGQKVEFLVSFYNNEISEKSEIFDDQFSVERPDGSNFTLKIRSTKLEDSAMYFCASMAGGWLGTEAFFGQGTRLTVV.

The chain recombines TRBV29-1 with TRBJ2-7; the match to TRBD2 covers 8 bases. Germline V lookup: CDR1 SQVTM, CDR2 ANQGSEA. Unmatched junction bases numbered 7, after V lost 6 bases and J lost 0 bases. The CDR3 consists of 14 residues. CDR3 in DNA: TGCAGCGTCCGACTAGCGCGAAGCTCCTACGAGCAGTACTTC. It is translated as CSVRLARSSYEQYF.

The rearrangement uses TRBV28 and TRBJ2-3; the match to TRBD2 covers 8 bases. CDR3 size: 15 residues. Germline V gene sequence: CDR1 MDHEN, CDR2 SYDVKM. J lost 3 bases, V lost 3 bases, and 5 bases had no gene match. This chain's CDR3 is CASSFWASGTDTQYF. The CDR3 DNA reads TGTGCCAGCAGTTTTTGGGCTAGCGGGACAGATACGCAGTATTTT.

J is TRBJ2-1 and V is TRBV6-1; 10 bases fit TRBD1. There are 15 residues in the CDR3. The germline CDR1 and CDR2 sequences are MNHNS and SASEGT. The J segment lost 6 bases and the V segment lost 1 base, leaving 3 bases of the junction unmatched. This chain's CDR3 is CASSEGRTGGNEQFF. The CDR3 DNA reads as TGTGCCAGCAGTGAAGGTAGGACAGGGGGCAATGAGCAGTTCTTC.

V usage is TRBV19 and J usage is TRBJ2-5; 8 nucleotides line up with TRBD2. The junction had 17 bases not matched to a gene; V was cut back by 6 bases and J by 5 bases. Germline CDR1 reads LNHDA; CDR2 reads SQIVND (reference sequence). This CDR3 is 17 amino acids long. The CDR3 region has the DNA TGTGCCAGTAGCCTATTGAGCGGGGGAAAATGGGAGGAGACCCAGTACTTC. Its translation is CASSLLSGGKWEETQYF.

The genes are TRBV5-1 and TRBJ1-1; D uncertain. V lost 6 bases and J lost 1, with 13 bases in between. Germline V gene data show CDR1 as SGHRS and CDR2 as YFSETQ. CDR3 size: 14 residues. The CDR3 spells CASTSHWPNTEAFF. The CDR3 DNA follows: TGCGCCAGCACCTCCCATTGGCCGAACACTGAAGCTTTCTTT.

The rearrangement links TRBV5-6 to TRBJ2-2, with 9 bases that match TRBD2. The V gene's germline CDR1 is SGHDT and CDR2 YYEEEE. The V gene end was trimmed by 4 bases and the J gene end by 6 bases; junction bases not matched to a gene: 13. This CDR3 region has 17 residues. CDR3 loop: CASSRERASGVPGELFF. In nucleotides, the CDR3 is TGTGCCAGCAGCCGGGAGAGGGCTAGCGGGGTACCCGGGGAGCTGTTTTTT. The whole variable domain, remainder taken from reference TRBV5-6 and TRBJ2-2, is DAGVTQSPTHLIKTRGQQVTLRCSPKSGHDTVSWYQQALGQGPQFIFQYYEEEERQRGNFPDRFSGHQFPNYSSELNVNALLLGDSALYLCASSRERASGVPGELFFGEGSRLTVL.

This clone was seen just once. The genes are TRBV6-5 and TRBJ1-1, with D unresolved. This CDR3 spans 13 amino acids. Germline lookup yields CDR1 MNHEY and CDR2 SVGAGI. Trimming removed 0 bases from V and 3 bases from J, with 5 bases in between. The CDR3 loop is CASSYSEDTEAFF. DNA of the CDR3: TGTGCCAGCAGTTACTCCGAGGACACTGAAGCTTTCTTT.

The rearrangement uses TRBV7-9 and TRBJ1-4; D is uncertain. CDR1 and CDR2 from the germline V gene are SEHNR and FQNEAQ (reference sequence). The CDR3 has 16 amino acids. V lost 3 bases and J 0 bases, leaving 11 bases between the germline ends. In DNA, the CDR3 is TGTGCCAGCAGCTTGGGGAGTGGGTCAACTAATGAAAAACTGTTTTTT. Residues: CASSLGSGSTNEKLFF.